This TCR beta chain was recovered during a study of cytomegalovirus exposure and HLA in healthy donors. Study-level information: Around 85 million unique TCR sequences came from HLA-typed donors in an early release.

Turning to this clone: Its antigen is still unknown.

Germline V gene data show CDR1 as SGHNT and CDR2 as YENEEA. After removal of 5 bases from V and 6 bases from J, the junction contained 9 bases not matched to a gene. The CDR3 is 16 residues long. Amplification used 60 Vbeta primers and 13 Jbeta primers. Sequenced by immunoSEQ multiplex PCR; TCRdb stores in-frame clones only, minus some. The data hold some 200,000 clones, with 60% to 80% observed a single time. Study observations and caveats: Most CMV-associated TCR beta chains appeared HLA-restricted in a later analysis. Donor immune exposure was known only as CMV serostatus. The authors assumed roughly uniform sequencing depth across donors for presence/absence analyses.

Sequenced sample: PBMCs. The rearrangement uses TRBV11-3 and TRBJ2-7; 14 nucleotides agree with TRBD2. The clonotype originates from a man aged 40-55 years in good health and CMV-seronegative. The CDR3 DNA sequence: TGTGCCAGCAGCGGGAAGGGACTAGCGGGGGTTGCCGAGCAGTACTTC. It yields the protein CASSGKGLAGVAEQYF.